This T cell receptor beta chain emerged from a study of STAT5B mutations in CD4+ large granular lymphocyte leukemia. The protocol was immunoSEQ multiplex PCR, while the TCRdb copy is restricted to in-frame clones and leaves out a portion. This sample has almost 20,000 clones; roughly 80% occur once, and the top ten carry around 14%. Between the trimmed V and J ends, which lost 0 bases and 3 bases, there was a span of 15 bases. Germline lookup yields CDR1 MNHNS and CDR2 SASEGT. CDR3 length equals 17 residues. The specimen sequenced was CD4+ T cells from blood buffy coats. The TCR sequence derives from a human donor in good health. This chain links TRBV6-1 with TRBJ2-1; D is uncertain. Written as DNA, the CDR3 is TGTGCCAGCAGTGAAGCAGGTTTTTTCGGCCTCTACAATGAGCAGTTCTTC. Protein: CASSEAGFFGLYNEQFF.